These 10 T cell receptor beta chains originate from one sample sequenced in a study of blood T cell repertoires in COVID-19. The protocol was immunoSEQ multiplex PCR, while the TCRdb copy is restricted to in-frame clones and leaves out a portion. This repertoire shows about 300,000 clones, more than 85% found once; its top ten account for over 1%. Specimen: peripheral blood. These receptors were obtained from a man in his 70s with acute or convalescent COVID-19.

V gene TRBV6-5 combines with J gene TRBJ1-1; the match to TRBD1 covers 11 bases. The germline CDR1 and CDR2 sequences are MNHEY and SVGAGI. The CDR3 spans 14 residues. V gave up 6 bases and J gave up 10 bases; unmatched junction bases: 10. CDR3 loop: CASRKRGTGGGAFF. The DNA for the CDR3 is TGTGCCAGCAGAAAGAGAGGGACAGGGGGGGGAGCTTTCTTT.

CDR3: CASSFKGQANTEAFF. In DNA form, the CDR3 reads TGTGCCAGCAGCTTTAAAGGACAGGCGAACACTGAAGCTTTCTTT. The genes are TRBV7-9 and TRBJ1-1; TRBD1 matches at 7 bases. J lost 1 base, V lost 3 bases, and 5 bases had no gene match. The CDR3 spans 15 residues. From germline, CDR1 is SEHNR and CDR2 FQNEAQ (reference sequence).

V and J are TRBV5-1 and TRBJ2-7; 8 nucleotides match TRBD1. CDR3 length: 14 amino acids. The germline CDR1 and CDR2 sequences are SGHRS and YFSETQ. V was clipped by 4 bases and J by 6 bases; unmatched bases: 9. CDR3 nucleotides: TGCGCCAGCAGCCTCTTCGGGACAGGAGGCGAGCAGTACTTC. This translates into CASSLFGTGGEQYF.

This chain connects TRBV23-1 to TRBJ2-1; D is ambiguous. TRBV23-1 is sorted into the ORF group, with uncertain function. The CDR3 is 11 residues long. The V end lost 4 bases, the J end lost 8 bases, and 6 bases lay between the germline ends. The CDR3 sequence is CASSPYHEQFF. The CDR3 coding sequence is TGCGCCAGCAGTCCCTATCATGAGCAGTTCTTC.

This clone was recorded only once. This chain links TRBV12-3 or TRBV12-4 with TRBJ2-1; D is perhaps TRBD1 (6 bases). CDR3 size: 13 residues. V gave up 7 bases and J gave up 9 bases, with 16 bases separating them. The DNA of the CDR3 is TGTGCCAGCACAGGGGTATCGAGTGGTGAGCAGTTCTTC. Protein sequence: CASTGVSSGEQFF.

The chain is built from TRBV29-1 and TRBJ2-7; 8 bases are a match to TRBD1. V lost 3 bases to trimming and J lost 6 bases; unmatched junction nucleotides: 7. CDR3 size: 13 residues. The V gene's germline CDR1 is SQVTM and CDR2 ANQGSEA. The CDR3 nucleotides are TGCAGCGTTGAGGGCAGGGGGCGACGCGAGCAGTACTTC. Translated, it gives CSVEGRGRREQYF.

The CDR3 loop is CASSPGTFSYEQYF. The CDR3 region has the DNA TGTGCCAGCAGCCCAGGGACTTTTTCCTACGAGCAGTACTTC. The rearrangement uses TRBV7-3 and TRBJ2-7; weak D call: TRBD2 (6 bases). V was cut by 5 bases and J by 1 base, with 12 bases left in between. CDR3 length: 14 residues. Germline V gene data show CDR1 as SGHTA and CDR2 as FQGTGA.

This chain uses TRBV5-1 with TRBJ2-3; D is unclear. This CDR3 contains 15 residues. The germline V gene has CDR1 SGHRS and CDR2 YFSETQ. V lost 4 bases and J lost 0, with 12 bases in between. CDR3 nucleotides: TGCGCCAGCAGCCCCCTCGAGTTCAGCACAGATACGCAGTATTTT. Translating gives CASSPLEFSTDTQYF.

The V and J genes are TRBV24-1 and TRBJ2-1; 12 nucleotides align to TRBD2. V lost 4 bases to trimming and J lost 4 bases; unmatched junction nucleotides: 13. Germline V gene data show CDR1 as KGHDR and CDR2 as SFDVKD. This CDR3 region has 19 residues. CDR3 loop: CATSDRQGRGTSGYNEQFF. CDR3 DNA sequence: TGTGCCACCAGTGACCGTCAGGGAAGAGGGACTAGCGGGTACAATGAGCAGTTCTTC.

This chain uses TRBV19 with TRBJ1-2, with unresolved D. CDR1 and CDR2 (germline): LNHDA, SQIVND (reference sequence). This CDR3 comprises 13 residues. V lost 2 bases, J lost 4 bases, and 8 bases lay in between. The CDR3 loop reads CASSIQISYGYTF. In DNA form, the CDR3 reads TGTGCCAGTAGTATACAGATTTCCTATGGCTACACCTTC.